The rows below give T cell receptor beta chains drawn from one sample of a study of cytomegalovirus exposure and HLA in healthy donors. Only in-frame clones appear in the TCRdb table, and some are missing; sequencing was by immunoSEQ multiplex PCR. The sample has 100,000 to 150,000 clones, roughly 89% seen once. Source material: PBMCs. The receptor source for this set is a woman younger than 30 in good health and CMV-seronegative. Each CDR3 is given with its conserved first and last residue. The D gene is left open where the match is weak. Part of the rows lack a size; the others show once, few, many or a class for expanded clones.

v_gene: TRBV11-2; abundance: -; d_gene: TRBD1; j_gene: TRBJ2-7; CDR3aa: CASSLLSGTDSYEQYF; CDR3nt: TGTGCCAGCAGCTTACTCTCCGGGACAGACTCCTACGAGCAGTACTTC
v_gene: TRBV6-6; abundance: -; d_gene: -; j_gene: TRBJ1-5; CDR3aa: CASSYVNSNQPQHF; CDR3nt: TGTGCCAGCAGTTACGTCAATAGCAATCAGCCCCAGCATTTT
v_gene: TRBV28; abundance: once; d_gene: -; j_gene: TRBJ1-6; CDR3aa: CASSFQGNSPLHF; CDR3nt: TGTGCCAGCAGTTTCCAGGGTAATTCACCCCTCCACTTT
v_gene: TRBV4-2; abundance: once; d_gene: -; j_gene: TRBJ1-2; CDR3aa: CASSQRDNYGYTF; CDR3nt: TGTGCCAGCAGCCAAAGAGATAACTATGGCTACACCTTC
v_gene: TRBV18; abundance: -; d_gene: TRBD2; j_gene: TRBJ2-7; CDR3aa: CASSPPAGEDEQYF; CDR3nt: TGTGCCAGCTCACCACCAGCGGGGGAAGACGAGCAGTACTTC
v_gene: TRBV6-5; abundance: once; d_gene: -; j_gene: TRBJ2-1; CDR3aa: CASSWVMGDNNEQFF; CDR3nt: TGTGCCAGCAGTTGGGTGATGGGGGACAACAATGAGCAGTTCTTC
v_gene: TRBV5-4; abundance: -; d_gene: TRBD1; j_gene: TRBJ2-7; CDR3aa: CASSVRDRELSEQYF; CDR3nt: TGTGCCAGCAGCGTCCGGGACAGGGAGTTGTCCGAGCAGTACTTC
v_gene: TRBV6-5; abundance: -; d_gene: TRBD1; j_gene: TRBJ2-5; CDR3aa: CASRRTGGETQYF; CDR3nt: TGTGCCAGCAGGCGTACAGGGGGTGAGACCCAGTACTTC
v_gene: TRBV2; abundance: -; d_gene: TRBD2; j_gene: TRBJ2-3; CDR3aa: CASSKALAGGTDTQYF; CDR3nt: TGTGCCAGCAGTAAAGCGCTAGCGGGAGGTACGGATACGCAGTATTTT
v_gene: TRBV6-6; abundance: once; d_gene: TRBD2; j_gene: TRBJ2-4; CDR3aa: CASSYGGSGGPGTHGF; CDR3nt: TGTGCCAGCAGTTACGGTGGGAGCGGGGGACCTGGCACGCACGGTTTC
v_gene: TRBV6-5; abundance: -; d_gene: -; j_gene: TRBJ2-1; CDR3aa: CASSTGRRTYNEQFF; CDR3nt: TGTGCCAGCAGTACGGGTCGTCGAACCTACAATGAGCAGTTCTTC
v_gene: TRBV11-2; abundance: -; d_gene: TRBD2; j_gene: TRBJ2-1; CDR3aa: CASSSRTSGRNEQFF; CDR3nt: TGTGCCAGCAGCTCTCGGACTAGCGGGAGAAATGAGCAGTTCTTC
v_gene: TRBV5-4; abundance: -; d_gene: -; j_gene: TRBJ1-2; CDR3aa: CASSSDSNYGYTF; CDR3nt: TGTGCCAGCAGCTCGGACAGTAACTATGGCTACACCTTC
v_gene: TRBV19; abundance: -; d_gene: TRBD2; j_gene: TRBJ2-1; CDR3aa: CASSTRAGGKNNEQFF; CDR3nt: TGTGCCAGTAGTACCCGTGCGGGAGGTAAAAACAATGAGCAGTTCTTC
v_gene: TRBV18; abundance: -; d_gene: TRBD1; j_gene: TRBJ1-2; CDR3aa: CASSLGTEGGYTF; CDR3nt: TGTGCCAGCTCCCTCGGGACAGAGGGTGGCTACACCTTC
v_gene: TRBV6-5; abundance: -; d_gene: -; j_gene: TRBJ2-3; CDR3aa: CASSTLRGGTDTQYF; CDR3nt: TGTGCCAGCAGTACCTTGAGGGGGGGGACAGATACGCAGTATTTT
v_gene: TRBV6-1; abundance: -; d_gene: -; j_gene: TRBJ1-2; CDR3aa: CASSYQRDTDYGYTF; CDR3nt: TGTGCCAGCAGCTATCAGCGGGACACGGACTATGGCTACACCTTC
v_gene: TRBV5-4; abundance: -; d_gene: -; j_gene: TRBJ1-1; CDR3aa: CASSTGGFGATEAFF; CDR3nt: TGTGCCAGCAGCACCGGAGGCTTTGGCGCCACTGAAGCTTTCTTT
v_gene: TRBV11-2; abundance: -; d_gene: -; j_gene: TRBJ2-7; CDR3aa: CASSLVAPGRSYEQYF; CDR3nt: TGTGCCAGCAGCTTAGTTGCTCCAGGGCGATCCTACGAGCAGTACTTC
v_gene: TRBV25-1; abundance: -; d_gene: TRBD2; j_gene: TRBJ2-3; CDR3aa: CASSETGGFATDTQYF; CDR3nt: TGTGCCAGCAGTGAGACGGGGGGGTTCGCCACAGATACGCAGTATTTT
v_gene: TRBV29-1; abundance: -; d_gene: -; j_gene: TRBJ1-5; CDR3aa: CSVGTARGQPQHF; CDR3nt: TGCAGCGTTGGGACAGCCAGGGGTCAGCCCCAGCATTTT
v_gene: TRBV28; abundance: -; d_gene: TRBD1; j_gene: TRBJ1-2; CDR3aa: CASSRGGQRNYGYTF; CDR3nt: TGTGCCAGCAGCCGAGGGGGACAGCGGAACTATGGCTACACCTTC
v_gene: TRBV7-2; abundance: -; d_gene: TRBD1; j_gene: TRBJ1-6; CDR3aa: CASSPTGGNSPLHF; CDR3nt: TGTGCCAGCAGCCCTACAGGGGGGAATTCACCCCTCCACTTT
v_gene: TRBV19; abundance: -; d_gene: -; j_gene: TRBJ1-2; CDR3aa: CASSRLGAVNYGYTF; CDR3nt: TGTGCCAGTAGTCGGCTTGGTGCGGTTAACTATGGCTACACCTTC
v_gene: TRBV27; abundance: -; d_gene: TRBD2; j_gene: TRBJ2-7; CDR3aa: CASRRFGTSGVYEQYF; CDR3nt: TGTGCCAGCAGACGCTTCGGGACTAGCGGGGTTTACGAGCAGTACTTC
v_gene: TRBV6-5; abundance: -; d_gene: -; j_gene: TRBJ1-1; CDR3aa: CASILTQTANTEAFF; CDR3nt: TGTGCCAGCATTTTGACTCAAACGGCCAACACTGAAGCTTTCTTT
v_gene: TRBV28; abundance: -; d_gene: -; j_gene: TRBJ1-1; CDR3aa: CASSLSGVTEAFF; CDR3nt: TGTGCCAGCAGTTTGTCGGGGGTCACTGAAGCTTTCTTT
v_gene: TRBV28; abundance: -; d_gene: -; j_gene: TRBJ1-4; CDR3aa: CASSSSPGTTNEKLFF; CDR3nt: TGTGCCAGCAGCTCCTCCCCGGGGACAACTAATGAAAAACTGTTTTTT
v_gene: TRBV28; abundance: once; d_gene: TRBD1; j_gene: TRBJ2-1; CDR3aa: CASSLTGGAFNEQFF; CDR3nt: TGTGCCAGCAGTTTAACAGGGGGCGCTTTCAATGAGCAGTTCTTC
v_gene: TRBV4-2; abundance: -; d_gene: TRBD1; j_gene: TRBJ1-5; CDR3aa: CASSQSQGAGDQPQHF; CDR3nt: TGTGCCAGCAGCCAATCTCAGGGGGCTGGGGATCAGCCCCAGCATTTT
v_gene: TRBV7-8; abundance: -; d_gene: -; j_gene: TRBJ2-7; CDR3aa: CASSSGLTEQYF; CDR3nt: TGTGCCAGCAGCTCAGGTCTTACGGAGCAGTACTTC
v_gene: TRBV9; abundance: -; d_gene: TRBD2; j_gene: TRBJ2-6; CDR3aa: CASSVNLAGGPGANVLTF; CDR3nt: TGTGCCAGCAGCGTAAACCTAGCGGGAGGTCCTGGGGCCAACGTCCTGACTTTC
v_gene: TRBV5-1; abundance: -; d_gene: -; j_gene: TRBJ1-1; CDR3aa: CASSLEISLNTEAFF; CDR3nt: TGCGCCAGCAGCTTGGAAATCAGTTTGAACACTGAAGCTTTCTTT
v_gene: TRBV19; abundance: once; d_gene: -; j_gene: TRBJ1-1; CDR3aa: CAGYRDGEAFF; CDR3nt: TGTGCCGGCTACAGGGATGGTGAAGCTTTCTTT
v_gene: TRBV5-5; abundance: -; d_gene: -; j_gene: TRBJ2-7; CDR3aa: CASSPGRVAFYEQYF; CDR3nt: TGTGCCAGCAGCCCCGGCAGGGTGGCCTTCTACGAGCAGTACTTC
v_gene: TRBV13; abundance: -; d_gene: -; j_gene: TRBJ1-2; CDR3aa: CASSQGVAPHGYGYTF; CDR3nt: TGTGCCAGCAGTCAGGGTGTGGCACCGCACGGGTATGGCTACACCTTC
v_gene: TRBV28; abundance: -; d_gene: -; j_gene: TRBJ1-2; CDR3aa: CASWDTGLYGYTF; CDR3nt: TGTGCCAGCTGGGACACCGGGCTCTATGGCTACACCTTC
v_gene: TRBV27; abundance: -; d_gene: -; j_gene: TRBJ2-2; CDR3aa: CASRSVFGAYGELFF; CDR3nt: TGTGCCAGCAGGTCCGTTTTCGGTGCCTACGGGGAGCTGTTTTTT
v_gene: TRBV2; abundance: -; d_gene: -; j_gene: TRBJ2-1; CDR3aa: CASSSQGKNEQFF; CDR3nt: TGTGCCAGCAGTTCCCAGGGTAAAAATGAGCAGTTCTTC
v_gene: TRBV30; abundance: -; d_gene: -; j_gene: TRBJ2-7; CDR3aa: CASGTASSYEQYF; CDR3nt: TGTGCCTCCGGGACTGCCAGCTCCTACGAGCAGTACTTC
v_gene: TRBV30; abundance: -; d_gene: TRBD2; j_gene: TRBJ2-1; CDR3aa: CAWSVPWTSGGSYNEQFF; CDR3nt: TGTGCCTGGAGTGTCCCCTGGACTTCGGGGGGCTCCTACAATGAGCAGTTCTTC
v_gene: TRBV5-1; abundance: -; d_gene: -; j_gene: TRBJ1-1; CDR3aa: CASSIGVNTEAFF; CDR3nt: TGCGCCAGCAGCATTGGAGTTAACACTGAAGCTTTCTTT
v_gene: TRBV18; abundance: few; d_gene: TRBD1; j_gene: TRBJ1-5; CDR3aa: CASSPDRVSNQPQHF; CDR3nt: TGTGCCAGCTCACCGGACAGGGTTAGCAATCAGCCCCAGCATTTT
v_gene: TRBV7-8; abundance: once; d_gene: TRBD2; j_gene: TRBJ2-1; CDR3aa: CASIEPWRGGHNEQFF; CDR3nt: TGTGCCAGCATCGAACCTTGGCGGGGGGGACACAATGAGCAGTTCTTC
v_gene: TRBV18; abundance: -; d_gene: -; j_gene: TRBJ1-1; CDR3aa: CASSPTGENTEAFF; CDR3nt: TGTGCCAGCTCACCCACAGGAGAGAACACTGAAGCTTTCTTT
v_gene: TRBV5-1; abundance: -; d_gene: TRBD1; j_gene: TRBJ1-1; CDR3aa: CASRGTGGAGGPEAFF; CDR3nt: TGCGCCAGCCGAGGGACAGGGGGCGCGGGAGGACCTGAAGCTTTCTTT
v_gene: TRBV5-6; abundance: -; d_gene: -; j_gene: TRBJ1-2; CDR3aa: CASSLAGGRNGYTF; CDR3nt: TGTGCCAGCAGCTTGGCCGGGGGGAGAAATGGCTACACCTTC
v_gene: TRBV5-6; abundance: -; d_gene: -; j_gene: TRBJ2-7; CDR3aa: CASSLGQGVYEQYF; CDR3nt: TGTGCCAGCAGCCTCGGGCAGGGTGTTTACGAGCAGTACTTC
v_gene: TRBV7-8; abundance: -; d_gene: -; j_gene: TRBJ2-7; CDR3aa: CASSPQASEQYF; CDR3nt: TGTGCCAGCAGCCCCCAGGCGAGCGAGCAGTACTTC
v_gene: TRBV5-1; abundance: -; d_gene: -; j_gene: TRBJ1-2; CDR3aa: CASRRGANYGYTF; CDR3nt: TGCGCCAGCAGACGGGGGGCTAACTATGGCTACACCTTC
v_gene: TRBV18; abundance: -; d_gene: TRBD1; j_gene: TRBJ2-2; CDR3aa: CASSPGQGNTGELFF; CDR3nt: TGTGCCAGCTCACCGGGACAGGGCAACACCGGGGAGCTGTTTTTT
v_gene: TRBV27; abundance: -; d_gene: -; j_gene: TRBJ2-7; CDR3aa: CASSHTGNEQYF; CDR3nt: TGTGCCAGCAGCCACACAGGGAACGAGCAGTACTTC